The rows below give T cell receptor beta chains drawn from one sample of a study of blood T cell repertoires in COVID-19. Assay used: immunoSEQ multiplex PCR; TCRdb lists only in-frame clones, some missing. In the table there are over 100,000 clones, over 75% of which are singletons. The sample consisted of peripheral blood. Receptors were obtained from an elderly man with acute or convalescent COVID-19. Both conserved end residues are part of each CDR3. Fields, in order: V gene, clone size, D gene, J gene, CDR3 protein, CDR3 DNA. D genes are given only for firm matches. Clone size is given for some rows only: seen once, a few or many times, or a class if the clone is expanded.

TRBV24-1	.	TRBD2	TRBJ2-1	CATSDFGGRTYNEQFF	TGTGCCACCAGTGATTTCGGCGGGAGGACCTACAATGAGCAGTTCTTC
TRBV7-8	.	TRBD1	TRBJ2-6	CASSTRDRVSGANVLTF	TGTGCCAGCAGCACCCGGGACAGGGTCTCTGGGGCCAACGTCCTGACTTTC
TRBV6-5	.	.	TRBJ1-4	CASSYSSRGGEKLFF	TGTGCCAGCAGTTACTCGAGCAGGGGTGGTGAAAAACTGTTTTTT
TRBV19	.	TRBD1	TRBJ2-6	CASSRQGAGANVLTF	TGTGCCAGTAGTCGACAGGGGGCTGGGGCCAACGTCCTGACTTTC
TRBV30	.	TRBD2	TRBJ2-1	CAWRTSGRGDEQFF	TGTGCCTGGAGAACTAGCGGGAGGGGGGATGAGCAGTTCTTC
TRBV23-1	.	.	TRBJ2-2	CAHSRDTNTGELFF	TGCGCCCACAGCCGGGACACTAACACCGGGGAGCTGTTTTTT
TRBV10-2	.	TRBD2	TRBJ2-7	CASSPLAGYEQYF	TGCGCCAGCAGTCCGCTAGCGGGCTACGAGCAGTACTTC
TRBV11-3	.	.	TRBJ1-2	CASSLVRGGAIGGYTF	TGTGCCAGCAGCTTAGTACGAGGGGGGGCAATTGGTGGCTACACCTTC
TRBV6-5	.	TRBD1	TRBJ1-1	CASSNRDSKNTEAFF	TGTGCCAGCAGTAACCGGGACAGCAAGAACACTGAAGCTTTCTTT
TRBV27	.	TRBD1	TRBJ2-7	CASSLQAGGSYEQYF	TGTGCCAGCAGTTTACAGGCAGGGGGCTCCTACGAGCAGTACTTC
TRBV10-3	once	.	TRBJ2-7	CAISESGNPYEQYF	TGTGCCATCAGTGAGTCCGGGAACCCCTACGAGCAGTACTTC
TRBV9	.	.	TRBJ2-4	CASSASAKNIQYF	TGTGCCAGCAGCGCGTCGGCCAAAAACATTCAGTACTTC
TRBV5-4	.	.	TRBJ1-2	CASSPDERQILNYGYTF	TGTGCCAGCAGCCCCGACGAACGACAGATTCTTAACTATGGCTACACCTTC
TRBV10-3	.	TRBD2	TRBJ2-1	CAMGSSGGSYNEQFF	TGTGCCATGGGAAGTAGCGGGGGCTCCTACAATGAGCAGTTCTTC
TRBV27	.	.	TRBJ1-6	CASSFLGNGGNSPLHF	TGTGCCAGCAGTTTCTTAGGGAATGGGGGCAATTCACCCCTCCACTTT
TRBV2	.	TRBD1	TRBJ1-5	CASQGQGGQPQHF	TGTGCCAGCCAGGGACAGGGCGGTCAGCCCCAGCATTTT
TRBV15	once	TRBD1	TRBJ1-6	CATSRYPTGDNSPLHF	TGTGCCACCAGCAGATATCCGACAGGGGATAATTCACCCCTCCACTTT
TRBV24-1	.	TRBD1	TRBJ2-3	CATSEAGTGGDTQYF	TGTGCCACCAGTGAGGCCGGGACAGGGGGGGATACGCAGTATTTT
TRBV5-5	.	.	TRBJ1-2	CASSLARSGYGYTF	TGTGCCAGCAGCTTGGCCAGATCGGGCTATGGCTACACCTTC
TRBV5-1	.	.	TRBJ1-2	CASSLARGDNYGYTF	TGCGCCAGCAGCTTGGCACGGGGGGATAACTATGGCTACACCTTC